This passage covers 14 T cell receptor beta chains from one sample sequenced in a study of chemoradiotherapy in HPV16-positive cancers. The method was immunoSEQ multiplex PCR; TCRdb's version includes in-frame clones alone and lacks a portion of them. Here the sample spans about 20,000 clones, about 90% being singletons. Source: blood, taken from a patient who underwent chemoradiotherapy. These receptors all stem from a human donor with HPV-associated anogenital cancer.

The chain joins TRBV7-2 to TRBJ1-2, with TRBD1 matching 7 bases. Germline CDR1 and CDR2: SGHTA and FQGNSA. The CDR3 covers 18 residues. The V and J ends lost 1 base and 0 bases, in that order; junction bases with no gene match: 11. The CDR3 nucleotides read TGTGCCAGCAGCTTAGATCTAGGTGGGACAGTTACTAACTATGGCTACACCTTC. Protein product: CASSLDLGGTVTNYGYTF.

This chain links TRBV5-4 with TRBJ1-5; D gene uncertain. Looked up from germline, CDR1 is SGHNT and CDR2 is YYREEE (reference sequence). This CDR3 has 16 residues. V was clipped by 0 bases and J by 2 bases, with 12 bases between them. DNA of the CDR3: TGTGCCAGCAGCTTGGCGGGCGGATCGGGCAATCAGCCCCAGCATTTT. Translated, it gives CASSLAGGSGNQPQHF. The entire variable domain, with the rest obtained from reference TRBV5-4 and TRBJ1-5, is as follows: ETGVTQSPTHLIKTRGQQVTLRCSSQSGHNTVSWYQQALGQGPQFIFQYYREEENGRGNFPPRFSGLQFPNYSSELNVNALELDDSALYLCASSLAGGSGNQPQHFGDGTRLSIL.

V is TRBV30 and J is TRBJ1-3, with TRBD1 as a possible D gene (6 bases). Germline lookup yields CDR1 GTSNPN and CDR2 SVGIG (reference sequence). The V gene lost 4 bases and the J gene lost 0 bases, with 19 bases spanning the gap. The CDR3 consists of 17 residues. DNA for the CDR3: TGTGCCTGGAATTTCAACAGGGCACTTAGCTCTGGAAACACCATATATTTT. Translating it yields CAWNFNRALSSGNTIYF.

The CDR3 DNA sequence: TGTGCCAGTCTAGAAAGGGGGAATCGAAACACTGAAGCTTTCTTT. The encoded protein is CASLERGNRNTEAFF. V is TRBV19 and J is TRBJ1-1; D is perhaps TRBD1 (6 bases). Trimming took 8 bases from V and 2 from J, leaving 18 bases between them. The CDR3 totals 15 residues. The V gene's germline CDR1 is LNHDA and CDR2 SQIVND (reference sequence).

The V gene is TRBV7-2, the J gene TRBJ2-1, with a weak D call TRBD1 (6 bases). CDR1 SGHTA and CDR2 FQGNSA come from the germline V gene. The CDR3 sequence is 15 residues long. The V end lost 1 base, the J end lost 6 bases, and 13 bases lay between the germline ends. In nucleotides, the CDR3 is TGTGCCAGCAGCTTAGTCGGCAGGGGCTTCAATGAGCAGTTCTTC. Protein: CASSLVGRGFNEQFF.

This clone appeared a few times. The chain employs TRBV21-1 and TRBJ1-2. TRBV21-1 has pseudogene status. CDR3 size: 15 residues. Written as DNA, the CDR3 is TGTGCCAGCAGCATCTTTCGGGACGCTATTTGGGGCTACACCTTC. This gives the protein CASSIFRDAIWGYTF.

V gene TRBV6-7 combines with J gene TRBJ1-4; D remains unclear. TRBV6-7 is an open reading frame whose function is uncertain. The CDR3 has 17 amino acids. V dropped 0 bases and J dropped 5 bases, with 16 bases sitting between them. CDR3 region: CASSYSRIWQANEKLFF. DNA of the CDR3: TGTGCCAGCAGTTACTCGAGGATATGGCAGGCGAATGAAAAACTGTTTTTT.

This clone was counted once. V usage is TRBV19 and J usage is TRBJ1-2; weak D call: TRBD1 (5 bases). In germline, CDR1 is LNHDA, CDR2 SQIVND (reference sequence). The CDR3 runs 12 residues. V lost 7 bases and J 4 bases, leaving 10 bases between the germline ends. This CDR3 is CASIRDGYGYTF. The DNA for the CDR3 is TGTGCCAGTATACGGGACGGCTATGGCTACACCTTC.

The chain uses TRBV7-6 and TRBJ2-7, with TRBD2 matching 12 bases. Germline CDR1 SGHVS, CDR2 FNYEAQ. V lost 5 bases, J lost 6 bases, and 11 bases stayed unmatched. CDR3 length: 16 amino acids. DNA of the CDR3: TGTGCCAGCAGCACAAACCCCCCGGGACTAGCGGGCGAGCAGTACTTC. It specifies CASSTNPPGLAGEQYF.

The V gene is TRBV19, the J gene TRBJ2-7; TRBD1 aligns across 8 bases. This CDR3 has 13 residues. CDR1 is LNHDA, CDR2 SQIVND, per germline (reference sequence). V was pared by 5 bases and J by 7 bases, with 7 bases of the junction left unmatched. CDR3 sequence: CASSQGARGEQYF. The CDR3 DNA follows: TGTGCCAGTAGTCAGGGGGCGCGTGGTGAGCAGTACTTC.

DNA for the CDR3: TGTGCCAGCAGCCAGAACAGGGCCACTGAAGCTTTCTTT. Translation gives CASSQNRATEAFF. The J gene is TRBJ1-1, the V gene TRBV14, with D maybe TRBD1 (6 bases). Trimming removed 3 bases at V and 4 bases at J, with 9 bases between. CDR1 SGHDN and CDR2 FVKESK come from the germline V gene. The CDR3 runs to 13 residues.

For the CDR3, the DNA is TGTGCCAGCTCACCAACTGGGAGGGACACCGGGGAGCTGTTTTTT. It specifies CASSPTGRDTGELFF. This chain joins TRBV18 and TRBJ2-2; 7 bases map to TRBD2. Per the germline V gene, CDR1 is KGHSH and CDR2 is LQKENI. V lost 2 bases, J lost 3 bases, and 3 bases stayed unmatched. The CDR3 is made up of 15 amino acids.

A word on this clone: In the same sample, other DNA sequences code for this CDR3. This chain connects TRBV27 to TRBJ1-1, with 10 bases aligning to TRBD1. V lost 6 bases and J lost 3; bases outside the gene matches: 7. The length of the CDR3 is 15 residues. Looked up from germline, CDR1 is MNHEY and CDR2 is SMNVEV (reference sequence). The CDR3 loop is CASSPGQGRDTEAFF. CDR3 DNA: TGTGCCAGCAGCCCGGGACAGGGGAGAGACACTGAAGCTTTCTTT.

This sequence joins TRBV19 and TRBJ1-6; 10 nucleotides line up with TRBD1. V dropped 5 bases and J dropped 10; count of bases not matched to a gene: 5. CDR1 LNHDA and CDR2 SQIVND come from the germline V gene (reference sequence). The CDR3 has 14 amino acids. DNA for the CDR3: TGTGCCAGTAGTCGGACAGGGGGATTGTCACCCCTCCACTTT. It codes for CASSRTGGLSPLHF.